This T cell receptor beta chain was recovered during a study of blood T cell repertoires in COVID-19. Whole-study context: Samples came from the United States, Italy and Spain, spanning acute and convalescent COVID-19. Nucleic acid was either cDNA or gDNA, and it came from T cells, B-cell-depleted T cells, or PBMCs.

This CDR3 contains 16 residues. V was trimmed by 3 bases and J by 1 base, leaving 13 bases between them. Germline CDR1 and CDR2: KGHSH and LQKENI. The authors' processing: From reference gene primer amplification, estimates of nucleated cell counts were derived. The data were produced by immunoSEQ multiplex PCR, yet TCRdb's version contains in-frame clones alone and is incomplete. The V and J calls and clone size are taken from that table; D and trimming were inferred from the DNA. Of approximately 50,000 clones in the sample, 65% to 90% were seen once. The sequenced sample consisted of peripheral blood. The TCR was taken from a human donor in a cohort sampled during active COVID-19. This sequence joins TRBV18 and TRBJ1-5, with D maybe TRBD1 (5 bases). CDR3 nucleotide sequence: TGTGCCAGCTCACCGCAGACGGCAGGGAGCAATCAGCCCCAGCATTTT. This sequence encodes CASSPQTAGSNQPQHF.